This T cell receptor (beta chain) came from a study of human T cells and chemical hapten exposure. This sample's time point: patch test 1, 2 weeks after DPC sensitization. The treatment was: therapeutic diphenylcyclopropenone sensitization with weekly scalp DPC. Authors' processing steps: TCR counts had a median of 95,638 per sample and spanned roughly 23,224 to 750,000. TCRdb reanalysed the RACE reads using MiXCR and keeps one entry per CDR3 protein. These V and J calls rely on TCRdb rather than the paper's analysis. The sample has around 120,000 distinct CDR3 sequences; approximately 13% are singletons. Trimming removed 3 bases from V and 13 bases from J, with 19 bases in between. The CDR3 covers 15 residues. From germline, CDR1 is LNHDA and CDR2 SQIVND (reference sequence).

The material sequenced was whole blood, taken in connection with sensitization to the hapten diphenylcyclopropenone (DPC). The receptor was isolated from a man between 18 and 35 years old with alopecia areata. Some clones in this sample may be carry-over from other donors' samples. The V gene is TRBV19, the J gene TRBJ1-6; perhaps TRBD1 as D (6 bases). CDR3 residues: CASSMGAGHAAPLHF. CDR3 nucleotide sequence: TGTGCCAGTAGTATGGGGGCAGGTCATGCTGCTCCCCTCCACTTT.